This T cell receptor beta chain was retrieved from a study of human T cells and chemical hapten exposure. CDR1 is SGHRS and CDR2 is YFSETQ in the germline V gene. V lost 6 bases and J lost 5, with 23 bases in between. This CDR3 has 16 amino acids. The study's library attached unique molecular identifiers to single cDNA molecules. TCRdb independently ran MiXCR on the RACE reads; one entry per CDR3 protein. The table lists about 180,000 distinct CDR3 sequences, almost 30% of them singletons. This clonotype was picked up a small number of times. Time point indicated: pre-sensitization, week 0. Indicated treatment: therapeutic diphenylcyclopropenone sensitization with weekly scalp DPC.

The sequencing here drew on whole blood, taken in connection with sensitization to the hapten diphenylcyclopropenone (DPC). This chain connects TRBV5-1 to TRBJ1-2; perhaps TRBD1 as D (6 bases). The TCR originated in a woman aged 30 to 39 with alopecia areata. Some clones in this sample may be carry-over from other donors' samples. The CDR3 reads CASNTLARDKKYGYTF. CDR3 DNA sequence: TGCGCCAGCAACACTCTAGCCCGGGACAAGAAATATGGCTACACCTTC. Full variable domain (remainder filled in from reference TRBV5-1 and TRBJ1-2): KAGVTQTPRYLIKTRGQQVTLSCSPISGHRSVSWYQQTPGQGLQFLFEYFSETQRNKGNFPGRFSGRQFSNSRSEMNVSTLELGDSALYLCASNTLARDKKYGYTFGSGTRLTVV.